Following are 20 T cell receptor beta chains from one sample sequenced in a study of OX40 agonist ivuxolimab in advanced cancers. Profiled with immunoSEQ multiplex PCR; TCRdb holds only in-frame clones, not every one. The repertoire holds approximately 61,000 clones, with about 85% as singletons. Sequencing used CD4+ or CD8+ T cells sorted from blood, obtained in a trial of the OX40 agonist ivuxolimab. The receptors come from an adult with an advanced solid tumor such as melanoma, head and neck, liver or kidney cancer.

The chain uses TRBV29-1 and TRBJ1-4; D is undetermined. CDR1 is SQVTM and CDR2 is ANQGSEA in the germline V gene. CDR3 size: 12 residues. Between the trimmed V and J ends, which lost 2 bases and 7 bases, there was a span of 8 bases. The CDR3 bases are TGCAGCGTTGAATGGAAAGGTGAAAAACTGTTTTTT. Protein: CSVEWKGEKLFF.

The chain employs TRBV9 and TRBJ2-2; D perhaps matches TRBD2 (5 bases). Germline-derived CDR1 and CDR2 are SGDLS and YYNGEE. CDR3 size: 16 residues. The ends were cut back, 1 base at V and 7 bases at J, with 17 bases in the middle. This chain's CDR3 is CASSVREGRRNGELFF. Written as DNA, the CDR3 is TGTGCCAGCAGCGTAAGAGAGGGCAGAAGGAACGGGGAGCTGTTTTTT.

The chain uses TRBV6-5 and TRBJ1-2; 9 bases are shared with TRBD1. From germline, CDR1 is MNHEY and CDR2 SVGAGI. V lost 0 bases and J lost 2; bases outside the gene matches: 1. The CDR3 runs 15 residues. The CDR3 DNA sequence: TGTGCCAGCAGTTACTCCGGACAGGGGAACTATGGCTACACCTTC. Its translation: CASSYSGQGNYGYTF.

A single count supports this clone. The chain links TRBV19 to TRBJ1-5; no clear D gene. Between the trimmed V and J ends, which lost 2 bases and 6 bases, there was a span of 20 bases. The CDR3 runs to 17 residues. From germline, CDR1 is LNHDA and CDR2 SQIVND (reference sequence). CDR3 region: CASSIRDLRVGGQPQHF. CDR3 DNA sequence: TGTGCCAGTAGTATAAGAGATCTGCGGGTCGGCGGTCAGCCCCAGCATTTT.

V is TRBV5-1 and J is TRBJ2-2, with TRBD2 matching 12 bases. This CDR3 spans 17 amino acids. Germline V CDR1 and CDR2: SGHRS, YFSETQ. J lost 4 bases, V lost 4 bases, and 8 bases had no gene match. CDR3 nucleotide sequence: TGCGCCAGCAGCCCGCGACTAGCGGGGGAGTTCACCGGGGAGCTGTTTTTT. As protein: CASSPRLAGEFTGELFF.

This clone was seen once. The gene calls are TRBV7-9 and TRBJ2-7; 8 bases fit TRBD1. The CDR3 totals 14 residues. Germline loops: CDR1 SEHNR, CDR2 FQNEAQ (reference sequence). V trimming: 5 bases; J trimming: 4 bases; junction bases outside the gene matches: 7. As DNA, the CDR3 is TGTGCCAGCAGCCCACAGGGGGGCTCTTACGAGCAGTACTTC. This translates into CASSPQGGSYEQYF.

The chain joins TRBV7-9 to TRBJ1-5; perhaps TRBD1 as D (5 bases). The CDR3 spans 14 residues. Trimming took 3 bases from V and 4 from J, leaving 10 bases between them. Germline V gene lookup returns CDR1 SEHNR and CDR2 FQNEAQ (reference sequence). CDR3 residues: CASSLQGQNQPQHF. DNA of the CDR3: TGTGCCAGCAGCTTGCAGGGCCAAAATCAGCCCCAGCATTTT.

The V call is TRBV10-3, the J call TRBJ2-3; tentative D call: TRBD2 (5 bases). Per germline, CDR1 ENHRY and CDR2 SYGVKD. The length of the CDR3 is 16 residues. Trimming removed 0 bases from V and 6 bases from J, with 16 bases in between. The CDR3 reads CAISESARAGGDTQYF. CDR3 bases: TGTGCCATCAGTGAGTCGGCGCGGGCAGGCGGGGATACGCAGTATTTT.

The V call is TRBV19, the J call TRBJ2-5; a weak D match, TRBD1 (5 bases). The CDR3 loop spans 15 amino acids. With 7 bases removed from V and 2 bases from J, the gap between germline ends came to 17 bases. Germline assignment: CDR1 LNHDA and CDR2 SQIVND (reference sequence). In nucleotides, the CDR3 is TGTGCCAGTATTGATAAGCGACAGCCACAAGAGACCCAGTACTTC. This translates into CASIDKRQPQETQYF.

The V and J genes are TRBV27 and TRBJ2-7; D not certain. The V gene's germline CDR1 is MNHEY and CDR2 SMNVEV (reference sequence). The CDR3 length is 14 residues. V shed 3 bases and J shed 5 bases, with 14 bases lying between them. CDR3 coding DNA: TGTGCCAGCAGTTTCAGACTCCGAGTCCACGAGCAGTACTTC. As protein: CASSFRLRVHEQYF.

The V call is TRBV30, the J call TRBJ1-2; 9 bases map to TRBD1. Germline assignment: CDR1 GTSNPN and CDR2 SVGIG (reference sequence). V lost 3 bases and J lost 2; bases outside the gene matches: 7. The CDR3 sequence is 15 residues long. The CDR3 DNA reads as TGTGCCTGGAGACGGGACAGGGCAGTGAACTATGGCTACACCTTC. As protein: CAWRRDRAVNYGYTF.

The rearrangement uses TRBV5-1 and TRBJ1-4; 10 nucleotides match TRBD1. This CDR3 spans 15 amino acids. V was clipped by 0 bases and J by 7 bases; unmatched bases: 3. The germline CDR1 and CDR2 sequences are SGHRS and YFSETQ. The CDR3 sequence: CASSLAGTGVEKLFF. In nucleotides, the CDR3 is TGCGCCAGCAGCTTGGCCGGGACAGGGGTTGAAAAACTGTTTTTT.

The chain carries TRBV27 and TRBJ1-2; 8 bases agree with TRBD1. Germline V CDR1 and CDR2: MNHEY, SMNVEV (reference sequence). CDR3 size: 15 residues. V shed 3 bases and J 7 bases; nucleotides not matched to a gene: 10. The CDR3 spells CASSLNGQGRAGYTF. The CDR3 nucleotides are TGTGCCAGCAGTTTGAACGGACAGGGACGGGCTGGCTACACCTTC.

V is TRBV19 and J is TRBJ1-4; tentative D call: TRBD1 (6 bases). The germline V gene encodes CDR1 LNHDA and CDR2 SQIVND (reference sequence). Trimming left V 3 bases short and J 8 bases short, with 13 bases between. This CDR3 is built from 14 residues. The CDR3 nucleotides read TGTGCCAGTAGTATGTCGGGGGCGAGGGAAAAACTGTTTTTT. It yields the protein CASSMSGAREKLFF.

This chain joins TRBV29-1 and TRBJ2-7, with D possibly matching TRBD2 (5 bases). This CDR3 has 11 amino acids. Trimming cost V 7 bases and J 0 bases, with 7 bases left between them. Germline assignment: CDR1 SQVTM and CDR2 ANQGSEA. CDR3 loop: CSGRDSYEQYF. In DNA, the CDR3 is TGCAGCGGCCGGGACTCCTACGAGCAGTACTTC.

This chain joins TRBV5-4 and TRBJ1-6; tentative D call: TRBD1 (5 bases). The V end was cut by 0 bases, the J end by 5 bases, with 9 bases between. Per the germline V gene, CDR1 is SGHNT and CDR2 is YYREEE (reference sequence). The CDR3 runs to 15 residues. The CDR3 sequence is CASSLGGGNNSPLHF. In DNA form, the CDR3 reads TGTGCCAGCAGCTTGGGCGGGGGAAATAATTCACCCCTCCACTTT.

The CDR3 spells CASSGVLHEQFF. The CDR3 region has the DNA TGCGCCAGCAGCGGGGTGTTGCATGAGCAGTTCTTC. This chain connects TRBV5-1 to TRBJ2-1; D remains ambiguous. Looked up from germline, CDR1 is SGHRS and CDR2 is YFSETQ. The CDR3 has 12 amino acids. The V gene lost 4 bases and the J gene lost 8 bases, with 10 bases spanning the gap. The full variable domain, completed using reference TRBV5-1 and TRBJ2-1, is KAGVTQTPRYLIKTRGQQVTLSCSPISGHRSVSWYQQTPGQGLQFLFEYFSETQRNKGNFPGRFSGRQFSNSRSEMNVSTLELGDSALYLCASSGVLHEQFFGPGTRLTVL.

This clone was picked up a small number of times. The chain carries TRBV27 and TRBJ1-5; D remains unclear. This CDR3 is built from 13 residues. V lost 5 bases and J 0 bases, leaving 5 bases between the germline ends. Per germline, CDR1 MNHEY and CDR2 SMNVEV (reference sequence). The CDR3 DNA follows: TGTGCCAGCAGTCTGTTTAGCAATCAGCCCCAGCATTTT. Protein product: CASSLFSNQPQHF.

The DNA of the CDR3 is TGTGCCAGCAGCTTAGGGGGGACAGTAAACCAGCCCCAGCATTTT. Protein product: CASSLGGTVNQPQHF. The chain carries TRBV7-2 and TRBJ1-5, with TRBD1 matching 7 bases. Germline-derived CDR1 and CDR2 are SGHTA and FQGNSA. Losses at the gene ends were 1 base for V and 7 bases for J; bases not matched to a gene: 7. The CDR3 is 15 amino acids.

V gene TRBV19 combines with J gene TRBJ2-3; 10 bases line up with TRBD1. This CDR3 comprises 18 residues. The ends lost 0 bases at V and 2 bases at J; junction bases unmatched: 8. The germline V gene encodes CDR1 LNHDA and CDR2 SQIVND (reference sequence). In nucleotides, the CDR3 is TGTGCCAGTAGTATAGATCCCCCGGGACAGGGGTCCACAGATACGCAGTATTTT. Protein: CASSIDPPGQGSTDTQYF.